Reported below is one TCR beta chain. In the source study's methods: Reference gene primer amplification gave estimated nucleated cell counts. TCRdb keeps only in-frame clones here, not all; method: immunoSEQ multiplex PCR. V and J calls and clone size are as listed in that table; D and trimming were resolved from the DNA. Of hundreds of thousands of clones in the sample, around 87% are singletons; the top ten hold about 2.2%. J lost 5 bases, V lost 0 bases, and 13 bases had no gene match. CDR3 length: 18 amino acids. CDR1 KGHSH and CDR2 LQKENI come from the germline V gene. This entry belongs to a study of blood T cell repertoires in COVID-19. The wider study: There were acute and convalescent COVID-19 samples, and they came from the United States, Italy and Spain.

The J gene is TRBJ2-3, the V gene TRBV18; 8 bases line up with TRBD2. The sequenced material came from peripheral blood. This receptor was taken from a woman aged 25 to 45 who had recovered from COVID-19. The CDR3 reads CASSPPESSGEKRDTQYF. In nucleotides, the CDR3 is TGTGCCAGCTCACCACCGGAGAGTAGCGGGGAGAAAAGAGATACGCAGTATTTT.